The source of this T cell receptor (beta chain) is a study of OX40 agonist ivuxolimab in advanced cancers. On the study more broadly: A mean age of around 66 years, range roughly 20 to 79, was recorded, and 82.7% were male. Findings and limits, study-wide: At 0.1 to 3.0 mg/kg and by week 6, CD4+ and CD8+ T cells in the blood had expanded clonally. Low normalized T-cell clonal expansion was additionally recorded for some nonresponders.

Germline V gene data show CDR1 as MNHEY and CDR2 as SVGAGI. With V trimmed by 6 bases and J by 4 bases, 3 bases remained unmatched. The CDR3 loop spans 13 amino acids. A remark on this clone: The antigen is undetermined.

Clones were read by immunoSEQ multiplex PCR, and TCRdb kept only the in-frame ones, dropping some. The sample comprises about 82,000 clones, about 85% of which are singletons, and 2.4% rests with the top ten. The sequences come from CD4+ or CD8+ T cells sorted from blood, collected in a trial of the OX40 agonist ivuxolimab. This sequence originates from an adult with an advanced solid tumor such as melanoma, head and neck, liver or kidney cancer. V usage is TRBV6-5 and J usage is TRBJ1-2; 9 bases are a match to TRBD1. The CDR3 DNA follows: TGTGCCAGCAGCAGGGACAGGGCCTATGGCTACACCTTC. This codes for CASSRDRAYGYTF.